This TCR beta chain was recovered during a study of blood T cells in healthy people across ages. In germline, CDR1 is SGHKS, CDR2 YYEKEE (reference sequence). The CDR3 contains 16 residues. J was trimmed by 5 bases and V by 0 bases; bases with no gene match: 8. Points from the study as a whole: Naive and antigen-experienced cells were not separated, limiting conclusive comparison.

Russia was home to the donors, healthy Caucasian individuals aged 6 to 90. Then a second PCR, running about 6 to 11 cycles, was carried out with a sample-barcoded 5' primer and a J-beta primer mix. TCRdb processed the 5' RACE reads anew with MiXCR; each CDR3 protein has one entry. The data contain around 800,000 distinct CDR3 sequences, about 26% of them seen just once; the ten biggest clones take up about 3%. About this clonotype: Its antigen is not known.

The same data also went into a second study, on T cells of mothers and their children. From that report: Barcodes for each sample and 2-4 random nucleotides were added by the M1S primer used in the second PCR.

This receptor was taken from a boy between 10 and 17 years old in good health. The J gene is TRBJ2-5, the V gene TRBV5-5, with TRBD2 identical over 9 bases. Sequencing was done on a sample of blood. In DNA form, the CDR3 reads TGTGCCAGCAGCTTGGAGGGGCGGGGGGGCGTCGAGACCCAGTACTTC. This codes for CASSLEGRGGVETQYF.